The TCR beta chain described here comes from a study of somatic mutations in cytotoxic T cells in rheumatoid arthritis. Study-wide context: Sorting by flow gave nearly 100% purity for some V beta antibody-stained T-cell populations, including V beta1+ cells sequenced for TCRB.

Germline CDR1 reads MNHNS; CDR2 reads SASEGT. This CDR3 has 14 residues. V gave up 6 bases and J gave up 4 bases, with 15 bases separating them. Study-level findings and limits: Healthy controls did not share the age-linked increase in CD8+ clonality seen in rheumatoid arthritis patients. A significant difference in CD8+ T-cell clonality was not found between rheumatoid arthritis patients and age-matched healthy controls. Among approximately 60 patients, fewer than ten showed a largest CD8+ clone that surpassed 20% of CD8+ cells.

The protocol was immunoSEQ multiplex PCR, while the TCRdb copy is restricted to in-frame clones and leaves out a portion. The sample lists about 25,000 clones; roughly 82% were seen once. Comments on this clone: As yet, its antigen is unknown.

Sequences were obtained from CD8+ T cells sorted from blood. This TCR derives from a man aged 45-65 years in good health. The chain employs TRBV6-1 and TRBJ1-1; no clear D gene. The CDR3 DNA sequence: TGTGCCAGCAGCATCGGACTGGAGGCCACTGAAGCTTTCTTT. Encoded protein: CASSIGLEATEAFF.